The source of this T cell receptor beta chain is a study of T cell repertoires in aging, cancer and after chemotherapy. About the study: Repeat sampling of healthy donors over several months to years showed clear clonal overlap.

V shed 3 bases and J 6 bases; nucleotides not matched to a gene: 8. This CDR3 comprises 15 residues. CDR1 is LNHDA and CDR2 is SQIVND in the germline V gene (reference sequence). TRB rearrangements spanning V, D and J were amplified using mixed TRB-A/B primers. TCRdb itself ran the multiplex PCR reads through MiXCR, one entry per CDR3 protein. The table has 9,500 to 15,000 distinct CDR3 sequences, approximately 30% seen once. This clonotype was counted between two and nine times. Its antigen is unidentified. Study-level results: Median generation probability rose over the chemotherapy interval in each cancer cohort, suggesting rebound thymic output.

Amplification of TCR beta used genomic DNA extracted from peripheral blood. Sequencing was done on a sample of blood. The origin of this receptor is a human donor in good health. The donor label of this sample is uncertain. The V call is TRBV19, the J call TRBJ1-5, with 7 bases aligning to TRBD1. The CDR3 DNA reads as TGTGCCAGTAGTATGGGGCAGGGGGATAGTCAGCCCCAGCATTTT. Its protein product is CASSMGQGDSQPQHF.